Sequencing of this T cell receptor beta chain was carried out in a study of blood T cell repertoires in COVID-19. The wider study: Collection of acute and convalescent COVID-19 samples took place in the United States, Italy and Spain.

As processed by the authors: From reference gene primer amplification, estimates of nucleated cell counts were derived. Libraries were prepared by immunoSEQ multiplex PCR; TCRdb keeps only in-frame clonotypes and omits some of them. V and J calls and clone size follow that table, whereas D and trimming were derived from the DNA. This sample yields some 180,000 clones, of which 85% to 90% are seen a single time; 0.62% belongs to the top ten. Looked up from germline, CDR1 is MDHEN and CDR2 is SYDVKM. V dropped 6 bases and J dropped 8; count of bases not matched to a gene: 12. CDR3 length: 15 amino acids.

The J gene is TRBJ2-1, the V gene TRBV28; 8 nucleotides line up with TRBD1. This TCR was sampled from a man aged 50-59 years with acute or convalescent COVID-19. Material: peripheral blood. The CDR3 loop is CASRMGGQGSDEQFF. DNA for the CDR3: TGTGCCAGCAGGATGGGTGGACAGGGAAGCGATGAGCAGTTCTTC. Variable domain in full (rest from reference TRBV28 and TRBJ2-1): DVKVTQSSRYLVKRTGEKVFLECVQDMDHENMFWYRQDPGLGLRLIYFSYDVKMKEKGDIPEGYSVSREKKERFSLILESASTNQTSMYLCASRMGGQGSDEQFFGPGTRLTVL.